This T cell receptor beta chain comes out of a study of T cell responses to AZD1222 COVID-19 vaccine. Overall study: Pooled together were second doses at about 4 or about 12 weeks.

Trimming removed 4 bases at V and 4 bases at J, with 9 bases between. The CDR3 runs 13 residues. The V gene's germline CDR1 is SGHTS and CDR2 YDEGEE. Of note for this clone: The antigen is undetermined.

Study-wide results and limits: Nearly half of spike-specific TCRs reportedly target unmutated variant regions. Possibly, clonal diversity was underestimated; donors were largely white British and included more females. There were repertoire samples only from the period after the peak T cell response.

The data were produced by immunoSEQ multiplex PCR, yet TCRdb's version contains in-frame clones alone and is incomplete. This sample has 100,000 to 150,000 clones, with roughly 91% found just once. The V call is TRBV5-8, the J call TRBJ1-5; a possible D gene is TRBD1 (5 bases). This material consisted of peripheral blood, taken on day 0 of AZD1222 vaccination. This clonotype originated in an adult in good health. DNA for the CDR3: TGTGCCAGCAGCGTGACAGAGAATCAGCCCCAGCATTTT. This encodes CASSVTENQPQHF.